This TCR beta chain was identified in a study of cytomegalovirus exposure and HLA in healthy donors. Study summary: In an earlier analysis, 117 million unique TCR beta sequences were found from 150 million to 200 million T cells.

With V trimmed by 4 bases and J by 3 bases, 7 bases remained unmatched. The CDR3 extends over 15 amino acids. CDR1 SEHNR and CDR2 FQNEAQ come from the germline V gene (reference sequence). Study results and limitations: Later work found that TCR association rates differed between HLA loci; DRB1 had the most and HLA-C the fewest. A later analysis linked a missense variant in DCLRE1C to the trimming of TCR beta V and J genes. Sequencing likely caused a cluster of highly shared sequence variants.

Of note for this clone: Its antigen remains unknown.

The PCR used 60 Vbeta and 13 Jbeta primers. TCRdb keeps only in-frame clones here, not all; method: immunoSEQ multiplex PCR. The sample lists about 140,000 clones, around 79% occurring once. Sequencing used PBMCs. The chain links TRBV7-9 to TRBJ1-1; 8 bases line up with TRBD1. The sequence was collected from a man between 35 and 55 years old in good health and CMV-seropositive. CDR3 sequence: CASSSWTGKDTEAFF. The CDR3, as DNA: TGTGCCAGCAGCTCCTGGACAGGGAAGGACACTGAAGCTTTCTTT.